The 23 T cell receptor beta chains in this list originate from one sample, sequenced in a study of T cells after yellow fever vaccination. One entry per CDR3 protein, called by TCRdb with MiXCR from the 5' RACE reads. The sample contains more than 250,000 distinct CDR3 sequences, roughly 7% of which appear only once. The source material was PBMCs, sampled approximately 47 days after the first yellow fever vaccination. The source of these receptors is a man younger than 35 who received the YFV17D yellow fever vaccine.

In this sample, this clonotype turned up a few times. The CDR3 reads CTYEEAGVGTDTQYF. CDR3 nucleotide sequence: TGCACCTATGAGGAGGCAGGAGTGGGCACAGATACGCAGTATTTT. This chain connects TRBV29-1 to TRBJ2-3; a weak D match, TRBD2 (5 bases). The CDR3 is 15 residues long. The germline CDR1 and CDR2 sequences are SQVTM and ANQGSEA.

This clonotype was counted between two and nine times. The V and J genes are TRBV12-3 or TRBV12-4 and TRBJ2-3; 11 nucleotides match TRBD2. With 1 base clipped from V and 9 bases from J, the junction kept 9 bases outside the gene matches. CDR3 length: 16 residues. Here the CDR3 reads CASSLGPSGGPGTQYF. DNA for the CDR3: TGTGCCAGCAGTTTAGGTCCTAGCGGGGGGCCAGGAACGCAGTATTTT.

This clonotype was recorded at least ten times. The chain combines TRBV28 with TRBJ1-5, with 7 bases lining up with TRBD1. Germline values: CDR1 MDHEN, CDR2 SYDVKM. CDR3 size: 16 residues. Trimming at V came to 4 bases and at J to 0 bases, leaving 6 bases not matched to a gene. The CDR3 loop reads CASSSLRQGSNQPQHF. CDR3 coding DNA: TGTGCCAGCAGTTCCCTCCGACAGGGTAGCAATCAGCCCCAGCATTTT.

This clonotype has more than one count but fewer than ten. This rearrangement joins TRBV5-8 to TRBJ2-3; TRBD2 is a possible D gene (5 bases). The V end lost 9 bases, the J end lost 0 bases, and 11 bases lay between the germline ends. Looked up from germline, CDR1 is SGHTS and CDR2 is YDEGEE. CDR3 size: 13 residues. In nucleotides, the CDR3 is TGTGCCACCCGACGGACTAGCACAGATACGCAGTATTTT. Amino acid sequence: CATRRTSTDTQYF.

For the CDR3, the DNA is TGTGCCAGCAGGATACAGGGGAGCTATGGCTACACCTTC. Translated, it gives CASRIQGSYGYTF. The chain links TRBV6-1 to TRBJ1-2; 7 bases are shared with TRBD1. Germline CDR1 and CDR2: MNHNS and SASEGT. V shed 6 bases, J shed 4 bases, and the junction held 5 bases outside the gene matches. The CDR3 extends over 13 amino acids.

This clonotype came up many times. The rearrangement joins TRBV7-8 to TRBJ2-2; D ambiguous. The CDR3 loop spans 17 amino acids. CDR1 is SGHVS and CDR2 is FQNEAQ in the germline V gene. V lost 3 bases and J lost 4, with 18 bases in between. CDR3 sequence: CASSFALSLYPTGELFF. The CDR3 coding sequence is TGTGCCAGCAGCTTCGCCTTGTCGCTTTACCCCACCGGGGAGCTGTTTTTT.

The chain links TRBV5-1 to TRBJ1-4; TRBD1 aligns across 8 bases. This CDR3 comprises 15 residues. After removal of 0 bases from V and 8 bases from J, the junction contained 6 bases not matched to a gene. Germline V lookup: CDR1 SGHRS, CDR2 YFSETQ. The DNA of the CDR3 is TGCGCCAGCAGCTTGGCCTTAACAGGGGGAGAAAAACTGTTTTTT. It yields the protein CASSLALTGGEKLFF.

This clonotype was counted between two and nine times. The V and J genes are TRBV5-4 and TRBJ2-5; a weak D match, TRBD1 (6 bases). Trimming pared 0 bases from V and 4 bases from J, leaving 10 bases between. Germline-derived CDR1 and CDR2 are SGHNT and YYREEE (reference sequence). CDR3 length: 14 amino acids. CDR3 sequence: CASSLEGGSETQYF. The CDR3 DNA is TGTGCCAGCAGCTTGGAAGGGGGTTCAGAGACCCAGTACTTC. Filled out from reference TRBV5-4 and TRBJ2-5, the complete variable domain reads ETGVTQSPTHLIKTRGQQVTLRCSSQSGHNTVSWYQQALGQGPQFIFQYYREEENGRGNFPPRFSGLQFPNYSSELNVNALELDDSALYLCASSLEGGSETQYFGPGTRLLVL.

This clonotype was observed a few times. The V call is TRBV5-1, the J call TRBJ1-6; D gene ambiguous. CDR3 size: 15 residues. The germline gives CDR1 SGHRS, CDR2 YFSETQ. Trimming stripped 3 bases from V and 0 bases from J, with 7 bases between. The CDR3 loop is CASSYEGSYNSPLHF. CDR3 nucleotide sequence: TGCGCCAGCAGCTACGAAGGCTCCTATAATTCACCCCTCCACTTT.

This clonotype was picked up a small number of times. V usage is TRBV5-1 and J usage is TRBJ1-4; TRBD1 matches at 9 bases. In germline, CDR1 is SGHRS, CDR2 YFSETQ. The CDR3 runs 15 residues. Germline trimming cut 0 bases from V and 3 bases from J; bases unmatched to any gene: 0. CDR3 region: CASSLGTGANEKLFF. DNA of the CDR3: TGCGCCAGCAGCTTGGGGACAGGGGCTAATGAAAAACTGTTTTTT.

This clonotype was picked up a small number of times. The rearrangement uses TRBV28 and TRBJ2-3; D not resolved. The CDR3 covers 15 residues. Trimming took off 6 bases at V and 5 bases at J, with 18 bases between the two ends. Germline values: CDR1 MDHEN, CDR2 SYDVKM. CDR3 nucleotide sequence: TGTGCCAGCAGCCCCGGTGGAGATCTACAAGATACGCAGTATTTT. Its protein product is CASSPGGDLQDTQYF. The full variable domain, its missing parts supplied by reference TRBV28 and TRBJ2-3, is DVKVTQSSRYLVKRTGEKVFLECVQDMDHENMFWYRQDPGLGLRLIYFSYDVKMKEKGDIPEGYSVSREKKERFSLILESASTNQTSMYLCASSPGGDLQDTQYFGPGTRLTVL.

This clonotype was recorded a few times. The V and J genes are TRBV7-6 and TRBJ2-6, with D perhaps TRBD1 (6 bases). CDR1 SGHVS and CDR2 FNYEAQ come from the germline V gene. Trimming removed 5 bases at V and 0 bases at J, with 32 bases between. The CDR3 covers 23 residues. The chain's CDR3 is CASSLRRDITQLFSNSGANVLTF. CDR3 bases: TGTGCCAGCAGCCTCCGCCGGGACATAACACAGTTGTTCTCCAACTCTGGGGCCAACGTCCTGACTTTC.

This clonotype has at least ten counts. The chain combines TRBV5-1 with TRBJ1-6; D call uncertain. The CDR3 spans 14 residues. In germline, CDR1 is SGHRS, CDR2 YFSETQ. Deletions cut 0 bases from V and 9 bases from J, with 10 bases between. CDR3 loop: CASSLGSWGSPLHF. In DNA, the CDR3 is TGCGCCAGCAGCTTGGGCAGTTGGGGTTCACCCCTCCACTTT. Together with reference TRBV5-1 and TRBJ1-6, the CDR3 gives the full variable domain: KAGVTQTPRYLIKTRGQQVTLSCSPISGHRSVSWYQQTPGQGLQFLFEYFSETQRNKGNFPGRFSGRQFSNSRSEMNVSTLELGDSALYLCASSLGSWGSPLHFGNGTRLTVT.

This clonotype has more than one count but fewer than ten. The genes are TRBV4-1 and TRBJ2-1, with TRBD2 identical over 11 bases. J lost 2 bases, V lost 0 bases, and 3 bases had no gene match. CDR1 is MGHRA, CDR2 YSYEKL, per germline. There are 17 residues in the CDR3. This chain's CDR3 is CASSQDGLAGTYNEQFF. CDR3 nucleotide sequence: TGCGCCAGCAGCCAAGATGGACTAGCGGGCACCTACAATGAGCAGTTCTTC.

The CDR3 sequence: CASGRQGSTEKLFF. CDR3 DNA: TGCGCCAGCGGACGACAGGGGTCGACTGAAAAACTGTTTTTT. The chain employs TRBV10-2 and TRBJ1-4, with 8 bases lining up with TRBD1. The CDR3 contains 14 residues. CDR1 WSHSY and CDR2 SAAADI come from the germline V gene. V shed 8 bases, J shed 7 bases, and the junction held 9 bases outside the gene matches.

This clonotype was recorded many times. The chain links TRBV9 to TRBJ1-2; D is ambiguous. Germline V CDR1 and CDR2: SGDLS, YYNGEE. The CDR3 runs to 15 residues. The ends were cut back, 0 bases at V and 2 bases at J, with 11 bases in the middle. The CDR3 DNA follows: TGTGCCAGCAGCGTAGCTGGGAACAGCAACTATGGCTACACCTTC. Protein: CASSVAGNSNYGYTF. The entire variable domain, with the rest obtained from reference TRBV9 and TRBJ1-2, is as follows: DSGVTQTPKHLITATGQRVTLRCSPRSGDLSVYWYQQSLDQGLQFLIQYYNGEERAKGNILERFSAQQFPDLHSELNLSSLELGDSALYFCASSVAGNSNYGYTFGSGTRLTVV.

The chain links TRBV6-2 or TRBV6-3 to TRBJ1-2, with 9 positions matching TRBD1. Trimming removed 6 bases from V and 8 bases from J; junction bases left unmatched: 10. This CDR3 has 14 residues. CDR1 is MNHEY and CDR2 is SVGEGT in the germline V gene. DNA for the CDR3: TGTGCCAGCAGGGAACTGGACAGGGGACACGGCTACACCTTC. It translates to CASRELDRGHGYTF.

The V gene is TRBV20-1, the J gene TRBJ2-5, with TRBD2 identical over 9 bases. The germline gives CDR1 DFQATT, CDR2 SNEGSKA (reference sequence). With V trimmed by 3 bases and J by 2 bases, 7 bases remained unmatched. This CDR3 contains 15 residues. This chain's CDR3 is CSARPSGAGQETQYF. The CDR3 nucleotides are TGCAGTGCTAGGCCTAGCGGGGCGGGACAAGAGACCCAGTACTTC.

A few counts support this clonotype. This chain connects TRBV6-2 or TRBV6-3 to TRBJ2-1; D is unclear. The CDR3 has 15 residues. V was pared by 7 bases and J by 3 bases, with 16 bases between. In germline, CDR1 is MNHEY, CDR2 SVGEGT. This CDR3 reads CASNSPSGYYNEQFF. The CDR3 nucleotides are TGTGCCAGCAACTCCCCTAGTGGGTACTACAATGAGCAGTTCTTC.

The chain joins TRBV12-3 or TRBV12-4 to TRBJ2-1; D might be TRBD2 (5 bases). The CDR3 has 13 amino acids. V shed 1 base and J shed 14 bases, with 15 bases lying between them. CDR3 sequence (DNA): TGTGCCAGCAGTTTAGAAGGAGGCGGTATGGAGTTCTTC. Encoded protein: CASSLEGGGMEFF.

This rearrangement joins TRBV27 to TRBJ1-6, with 10 bases that match TRBD1. CDR3 length equals 15 residues. In germline, CDR1 is MNHEY, CDR2 SMNVEV (reference sequence). V lost 5 bases to trimming and J lost 8 bases; unmatched junction nucleotides: 6. CDR3 bases: TGTGCCAGCAGTCAAGGACAGGGGGGATATTCACCCCTCCACTTT. Amino acid sequence: CASSQGQGGYSPLHF.

This clonotype was counted ten times or more. No DNA is shown, since the ends of the CDR3 on it are uncertain; the CDR3 is the one TCRdb lists. The chain links TRBV7-2 to TRBJ2-7. The CDR3 is 12 residues long, ends included. Germline-derived CDR1 and CDR2 are SGHTA and FQGNSA. This chain's CDR3 is CASSLFGVGTDV.

V gene TRBV7-2 combines with J gene TRBJ2-1, with TRBD2 as a possible D gene (7 bases). Trimming shortened V by 5 bases and J by 7 bases, and 18 bases separated the two germline ends. There are 15 residues in the CDR3. Germline lookup yields CDR1 SGHTA and CDR2 FQGNSA. The CDR3 protein is CASSPNVGGANEQFF. The CDR3 DNA reads TGTGCCAGCAGCCCTAATGTGGGGGGGGCGAATGAGCAGTTCTTC.